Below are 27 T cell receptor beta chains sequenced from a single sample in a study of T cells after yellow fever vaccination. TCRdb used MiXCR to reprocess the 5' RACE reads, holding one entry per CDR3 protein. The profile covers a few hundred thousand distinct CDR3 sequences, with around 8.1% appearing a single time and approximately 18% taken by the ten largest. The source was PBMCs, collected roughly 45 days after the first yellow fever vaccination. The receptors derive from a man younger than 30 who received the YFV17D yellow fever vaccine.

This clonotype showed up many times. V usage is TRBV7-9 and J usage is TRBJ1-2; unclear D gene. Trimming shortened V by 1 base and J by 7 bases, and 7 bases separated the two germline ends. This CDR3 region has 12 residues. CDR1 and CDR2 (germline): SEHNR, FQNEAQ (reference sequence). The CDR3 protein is CASSLEAFGYTF. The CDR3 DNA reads TGTGCCAGCAGCTTAGAGGCCTTTGGCTACACCTTC.

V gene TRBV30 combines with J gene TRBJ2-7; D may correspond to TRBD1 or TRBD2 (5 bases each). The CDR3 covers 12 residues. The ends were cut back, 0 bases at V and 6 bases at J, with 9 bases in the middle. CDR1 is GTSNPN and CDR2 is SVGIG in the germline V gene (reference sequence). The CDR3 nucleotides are TGTGCCTGGAGTGTACCTGGGGGCGAGCAGTACTTC. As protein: CAWSVPGGEQYF.

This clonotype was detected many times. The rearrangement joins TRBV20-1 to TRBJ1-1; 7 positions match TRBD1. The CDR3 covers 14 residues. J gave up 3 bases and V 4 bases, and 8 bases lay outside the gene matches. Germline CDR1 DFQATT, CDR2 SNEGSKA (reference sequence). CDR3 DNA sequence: TGCAGTGCTAATCCGACAGGGAAAGACACTGAAGCTTTCTTT. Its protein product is CSANPTGKDTEAFF.

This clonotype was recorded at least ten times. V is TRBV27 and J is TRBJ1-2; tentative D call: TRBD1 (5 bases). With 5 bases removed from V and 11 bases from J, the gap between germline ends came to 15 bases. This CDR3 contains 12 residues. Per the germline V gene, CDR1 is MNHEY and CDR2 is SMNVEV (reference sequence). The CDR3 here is CASSPAGGWYTF. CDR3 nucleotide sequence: TGTGCCAGCAGTCCGGCCGGGGGGTGGTACACCTTC.

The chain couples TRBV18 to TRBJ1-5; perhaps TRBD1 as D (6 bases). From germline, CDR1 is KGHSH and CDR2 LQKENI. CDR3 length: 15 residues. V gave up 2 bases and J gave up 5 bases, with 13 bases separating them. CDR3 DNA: TGTGCCAGCTCACCAGGCGGGGGGGGCTATCAGCCCCAGCATTTT. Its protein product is CASSPGGGGYQPQHF. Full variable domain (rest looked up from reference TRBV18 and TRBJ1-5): NAGVMQNPRHLVRRRGQEARLRCSPMKGHSHVYWYRQLPEEGLKFMVYLQKENIIDESGMPKERFSAEFPKEGPSILRIQQVVRGDSAAYFCASSPGGGGYQPQHFGDGTRLSIL.

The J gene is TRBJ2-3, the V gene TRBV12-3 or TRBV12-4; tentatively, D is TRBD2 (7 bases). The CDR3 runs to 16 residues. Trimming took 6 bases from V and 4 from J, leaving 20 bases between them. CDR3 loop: CASSNGGGAWADTQYF. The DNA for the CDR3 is TGTGCCAGCAGCAATGGGGGGGGGGCTTGGGCAGATACGCAGTATTTT.

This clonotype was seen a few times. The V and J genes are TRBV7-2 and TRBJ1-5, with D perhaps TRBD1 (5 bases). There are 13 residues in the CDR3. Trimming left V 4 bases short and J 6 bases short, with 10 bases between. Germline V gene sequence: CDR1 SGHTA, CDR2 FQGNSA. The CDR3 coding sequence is TGTGCCAGCAGCTCCTTGGGGGTTCAGCCCCAGCATTTT. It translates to CASSSLGVQPQHF. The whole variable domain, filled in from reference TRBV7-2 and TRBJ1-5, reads GAGVSQSPSNKVTEKGKDVELRCDPISGHTALYWYRQSLGQGLEFLIYFQGNSAPDKSGLPSDRFSAERTGGSVSTLTIQRTQQEDSAVYLCASSSLGVQPQHFGDGTRLSIL.

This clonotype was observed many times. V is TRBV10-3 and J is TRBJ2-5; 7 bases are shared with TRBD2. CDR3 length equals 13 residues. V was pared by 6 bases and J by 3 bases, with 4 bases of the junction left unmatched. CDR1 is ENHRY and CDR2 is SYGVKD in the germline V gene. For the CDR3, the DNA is TGTGCCATCAGATGGGAGGGAAAAGAGACCCAGTACTTC. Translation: CAIRWEGKETQYF.

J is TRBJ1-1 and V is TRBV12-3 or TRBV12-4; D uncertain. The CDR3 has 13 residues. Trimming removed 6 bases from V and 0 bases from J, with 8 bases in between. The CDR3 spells CASRKLLNTEAFF. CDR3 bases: TGTGCCAGCAGAAAATTGCTGAACACTGAAGCTTTCTTT.

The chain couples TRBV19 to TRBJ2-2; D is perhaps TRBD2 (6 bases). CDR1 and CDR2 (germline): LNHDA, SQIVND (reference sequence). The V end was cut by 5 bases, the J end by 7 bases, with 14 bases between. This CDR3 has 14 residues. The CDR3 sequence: CASSPWGVYGELFF. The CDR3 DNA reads TGTGCCAGTAGTCCATGGGGGGTCTACGGGGAGCTGTTTTTT.

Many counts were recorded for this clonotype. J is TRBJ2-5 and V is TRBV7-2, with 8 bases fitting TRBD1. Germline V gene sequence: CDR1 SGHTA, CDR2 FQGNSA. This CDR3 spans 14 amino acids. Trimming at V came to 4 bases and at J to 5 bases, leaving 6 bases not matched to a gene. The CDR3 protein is CASSSLDRAETQYF. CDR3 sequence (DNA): TGTGCCAGCAGCTCCCTGGACAGGGCCGAGACCCAGTACTTC.

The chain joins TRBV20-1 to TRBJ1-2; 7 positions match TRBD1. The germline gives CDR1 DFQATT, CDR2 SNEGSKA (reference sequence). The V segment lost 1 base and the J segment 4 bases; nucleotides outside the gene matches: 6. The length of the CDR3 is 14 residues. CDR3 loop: CSARGDSSSYGYTF. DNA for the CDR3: TGCAGTGCTAGAGGGGACAGCAGCTCCTATGGCTACACCTTC.

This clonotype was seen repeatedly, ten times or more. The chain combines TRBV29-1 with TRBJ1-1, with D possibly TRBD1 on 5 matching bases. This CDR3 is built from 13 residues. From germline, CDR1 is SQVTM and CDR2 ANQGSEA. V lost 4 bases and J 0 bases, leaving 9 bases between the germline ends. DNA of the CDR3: TGCAGCGTTGGGACACTCTTGAACACTGAAGCTTTCTTT. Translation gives CSVGTLLNTEAFF.

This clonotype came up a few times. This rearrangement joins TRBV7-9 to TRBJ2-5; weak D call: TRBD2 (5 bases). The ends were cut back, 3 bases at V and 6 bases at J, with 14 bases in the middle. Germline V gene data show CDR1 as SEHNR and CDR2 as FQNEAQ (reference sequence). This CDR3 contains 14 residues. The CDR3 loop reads CASSFILGEQTQYF. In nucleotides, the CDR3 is TGTGCCAGCAGCTTCATCCTTGGGGAGCAGACCCAGTACTTC.

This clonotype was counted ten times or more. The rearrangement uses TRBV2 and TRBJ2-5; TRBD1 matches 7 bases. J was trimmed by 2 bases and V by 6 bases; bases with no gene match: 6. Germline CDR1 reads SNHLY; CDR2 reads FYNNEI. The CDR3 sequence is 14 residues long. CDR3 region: CASSLRGQQETQYF. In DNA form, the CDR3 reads TGTGCCAGCAGCCTACGGGGACAGCAAGAGACCCAGTACTTC.

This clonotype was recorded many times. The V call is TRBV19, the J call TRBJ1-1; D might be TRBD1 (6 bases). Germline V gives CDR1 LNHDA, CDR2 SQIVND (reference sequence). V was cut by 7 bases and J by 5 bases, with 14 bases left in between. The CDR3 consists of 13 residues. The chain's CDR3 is CASKESGTTEAFF. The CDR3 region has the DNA TGTGCCAGTAAGGAATCCGGGACAACTGAAGCTTTCTTT.

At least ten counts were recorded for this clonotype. CDR3 protein: CATSRAGFNYGYTF. CDR3 nucleotides: TGTGCCACCAGCAGAGCCGGCTTTAACTATGGCTACACCTTC. The gene calls are TRBV15 and TRBJ1-2; D gene uncertain. The V gene lost 1 base and the J gene lost 1 base, with 7 bases spanning the gap. CDR3 size: 14 residues. Germline CDR1 LNHNV, CDR2 YYDKDF (reference sequence).

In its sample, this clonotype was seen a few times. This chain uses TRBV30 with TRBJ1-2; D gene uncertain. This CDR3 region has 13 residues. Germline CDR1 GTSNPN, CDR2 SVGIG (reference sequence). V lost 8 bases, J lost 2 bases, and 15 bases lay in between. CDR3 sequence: CAGRSTENYGYTF. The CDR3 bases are TGTGCCGGAAGATCGACGGAGAACTATGGCTACACCTTC.

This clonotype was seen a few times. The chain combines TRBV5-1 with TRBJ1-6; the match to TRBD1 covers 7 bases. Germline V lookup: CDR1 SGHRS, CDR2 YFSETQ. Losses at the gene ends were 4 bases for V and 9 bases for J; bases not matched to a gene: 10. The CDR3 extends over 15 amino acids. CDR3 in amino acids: CASSPLDTGVSPLHF. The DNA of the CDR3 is TGCGCCAGCAGCCCACTTGACACAGGGGTTTCACCCCTCCACTTT.

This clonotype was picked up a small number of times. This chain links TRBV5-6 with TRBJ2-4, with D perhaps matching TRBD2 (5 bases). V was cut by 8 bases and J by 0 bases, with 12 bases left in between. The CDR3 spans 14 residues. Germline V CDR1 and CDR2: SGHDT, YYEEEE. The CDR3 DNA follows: TGTGCCAGTTGTCCGGGGATAGCCAAAAACATTCAGTACTTC. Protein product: CASCPGIAKNIQYF.

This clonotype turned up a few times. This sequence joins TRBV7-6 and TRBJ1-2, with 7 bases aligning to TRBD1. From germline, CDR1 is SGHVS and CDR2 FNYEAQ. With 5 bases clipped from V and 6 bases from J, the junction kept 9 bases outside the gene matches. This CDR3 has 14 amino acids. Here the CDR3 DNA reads TGTGCCAGCAGCGATCCCATGACAGGGAATGGCTACACCTTC. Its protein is CASSDPMTGNGYTF.

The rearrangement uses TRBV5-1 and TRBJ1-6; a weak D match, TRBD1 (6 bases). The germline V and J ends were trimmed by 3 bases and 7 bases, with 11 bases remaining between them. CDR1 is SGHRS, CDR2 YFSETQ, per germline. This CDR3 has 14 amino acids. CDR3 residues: CASSSGQPNSPLHF. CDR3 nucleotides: TGCGCCAGCAGCTCGGGACAACCGAATTCACCCCTCCACTTT.

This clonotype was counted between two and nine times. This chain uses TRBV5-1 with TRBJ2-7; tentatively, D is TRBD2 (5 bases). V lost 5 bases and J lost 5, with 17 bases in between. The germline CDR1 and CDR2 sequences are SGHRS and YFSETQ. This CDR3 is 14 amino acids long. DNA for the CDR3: TGCGCCAGCAGTTCCGATAGGACTTTCGACGAGCAGTACTTC. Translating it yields CASSSDRTFDEQYF.

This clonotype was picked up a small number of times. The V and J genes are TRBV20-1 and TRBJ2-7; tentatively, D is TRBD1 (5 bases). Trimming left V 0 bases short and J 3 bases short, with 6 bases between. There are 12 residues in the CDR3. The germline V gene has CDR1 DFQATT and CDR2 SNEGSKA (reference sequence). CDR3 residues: CSARDQGYEQYF. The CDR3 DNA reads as TGCAGTGCTAGAGATCAGGGCTACGAGCAGTACTTC.

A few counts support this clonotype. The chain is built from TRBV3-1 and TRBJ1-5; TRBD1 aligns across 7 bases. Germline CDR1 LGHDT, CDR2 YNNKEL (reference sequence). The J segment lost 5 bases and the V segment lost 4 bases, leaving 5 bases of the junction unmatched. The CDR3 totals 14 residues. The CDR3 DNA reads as TGTGCCAGCAGCCGGGGGACAGACTATCAGCCCCAGCATTTT. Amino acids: CASSRGTDYQPQHF.

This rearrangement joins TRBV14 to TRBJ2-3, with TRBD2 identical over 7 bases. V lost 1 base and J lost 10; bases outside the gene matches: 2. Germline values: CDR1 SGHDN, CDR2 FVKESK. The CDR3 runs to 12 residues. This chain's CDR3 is CASSQGLAAQYF. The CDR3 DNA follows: TGTGCCAGCAGCCAAGGACTAGCCGCGCAGTATTTT.

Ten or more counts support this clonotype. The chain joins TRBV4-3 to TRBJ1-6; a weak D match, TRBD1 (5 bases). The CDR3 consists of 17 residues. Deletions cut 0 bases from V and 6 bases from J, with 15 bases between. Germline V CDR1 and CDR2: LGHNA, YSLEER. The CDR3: CASSQDLLAGPNSPLHF. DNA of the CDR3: TGCGCCAGCAGCCAAGATTTACTGGCGGGGCCTAATTCACCCCTCCACTTT.